A single sample is the source of the 3 T cell receptor beta chains below, sequenced in a study of PD-1 blockade in classical Hodgkin lymphoma (dated by TCRdb to the early 2020s). The time point label, read with the paper, signifies: cycle 1 day 1 (C1D1), immediately before nivolumab initiation. Relapse after autologous stem cell transplantation had occurred in all trial patients, and cohorts A, B and C were distinguished by prior brentuximab vedotin exposure. The library was produced with the immunoSEQ multiplex PCR assay. Not all clones reach the TCRdb copy of this immuneACCESS table, which keeps in-frame sequences only. Checked studies attribute under half of the gap to unresolved V genes and leave the rest unexplained. This sample has 70,000 to 80,000 clones in its table, and about 92% of those were observed once. The ten largest clonotypes hold approximately 8.1% of the sample. The sample in question was peripheral blood mononuclear cells (PBMCs), obtained at baseline. All receptors come from a human donor with classical Hodgkin lymphoma.

The chain links TRBV5-1 to TRBJ1-6; 12 bases are a match to TRBD1. The CDR3 is 17 amino acids. Germline V gives CDR1 SGHRS, CDR2 YFSETQ. The V segment lost 6 bases and the J segment 7 bases; nucleotides outside the gene matches: 11. The DNA for the CDR3 is TGCGCCAGCACCATGGAGGGACAGGGGGCGGGGAATTCACCCCTCCACTTT. Its protein product is CASTMEGQGAGNSPLHF.

The V gene is TRBV7-2, the J gene TRBJ2-7, with D possibly being TRBD2 (6 bases). Germline assignment: CDR1 SGHTA and CDR2 FQGNSA. V was trimmed by 6 bases and J by 3 bases, leaving 12 bases between them. The CDR3 has 13 amino acids. This CDR3 reads CASRSAGNYEQYF. In DNA, the CDR3 is TGTGCCAGCAGGTCGGCGGGGAACTACGAGCAGTACTTC.

V usage is TRBV4-1 and J usage is TRBJ2-1; 8 bases line up with TRBD1. The germline gives CDR1 MGHRA, CDR2 YSYEKL. The V gene end was trimmed by 0 bases and the J gene end by 0 bases; junction bases not matched to a gene: 4. The CDR3 sequence is 17 residues long. The CDR3 DNA reads TGCGCCAGCAGCCAAGAAACAGGGACAGGCTCCTACAATGAGCAGTTCTTC. Protein product: CASSQETGTGSYNEQFF.